This T cell receptor (beta chain) was captured in a study of T cell repertoires in cytomegalovirus infection. Study-wide context: Public TCR beta signatures marked donors with CMV infection and the matching HLA. Findings of the study overall: In two of eight donors, the top clonotype was HLA-C-restricted CMV-specific. Of the TCR beta families, the public ones yielded a cumulative frequency that identified carriers of CMV plus the relevant HLA.

In its sample, this clonotype was seen many times. Its matching antigen is unknown. Per germline, CDR1 SGHTA and CDR2 FQGNSA. CDR3 length: 15 residues. Trimming pared 8 bases from V and 4 bases from J, leaving 17 bases between. TCRdb redid the calling of the reads with MiXCR, one entry per CDR3 protein. The sample includes 250,000 to 300,000 distinct CDR3 sequences, about a quarter of them seen just once. The receptor was isolated from a human donor in good health (CMV status not recorded). Some clones in this sample may be carry-over from other donors' samples. Source material: PBMCs. The rearrangement links TRBV7-2 to TRBJ2-2; D gene ambiguous. This CDR3 reads CASCDGIGSTGELFF. In DNA, the CDR3 is TGTGCCAGCTGCGATGGAATAGGCAGCACCGGGGAGCTGTTTTTT.